The sequence of this T cell receptor beta chain was determined in a study of cytomegalovirus exposure and HLA in healthy donors. Study-wide results and limits: The finding came from a later analysis; first-cohort TCR clusters tended to co-occur in the 110 or so validation repertoires.

Sequenced by immunoSEQ multiplex PCR; TCRdb stores in-frame clones only, minus some. Here the sample spans around 220,000 clones, around 88% being singletons. As regards this clone: Antigen: not known.

V lost 3 bases and J lost 4, with 21 bases in between. The CDR3 runs to 17 residues. The germline V gene encodes CDR1 LNHDA and CDR2 SQIVND (reference sequence). Sequenced: PBMCs. The clonotype comes from a woman aged 18-29 years in good health and CMV-seronegative. V and J are TRBV19 and TRBJ2-5; D is possibly TRBD1 (6 bases). CDR3 sequence: CASSMAGDRLSLETQYF. CDR3 nucleotides: TGTGCCAGTAGTATGGCGGGCGACAGGCTCTCATTAGAGACCCAGTACTTC.